This T cell receptor (beta chain) was captured in a study of cytomegalovirus exposure and HLA in healthy donors. Study-wide context: The same platform was used for the approximately 110 validation repertoires and the 600 to 850 first-cohort repertoires, a later analysis reported. Study-level results: Within the approximately 110 validation repertoires, first-cohort TCR clusters tended to co-occur, according to a later analysis. The authors confirmed in vitro that a few CMV-associated chains were specific for CMV antigens. Reportedly, cytomegalovirus status was diagnosed with high sensitivity and specificity.

The count of this clone is one. Its specificity is not known. Germline V CDR1 and CDR2: SGHTA, FQGTGA. The CDR3 length is 15 residues. V gave up 6 bases and J gave up 3 bases; unmatched junction bases: 6. Data came from immunoSEQ multiplex PCR; TCRdb stores just in-frame clones and leaves some out. The table has 150,000 to 200,000 clones, around 84% seen once. Sequencing input: PBMCs. This chain links TRBV7-3 with TRBJ2-3; 10 bases line up with TRBD2. The receptor was derived from a man between 18 and 35 years old in good health and CMV-seropositive. For the CDR3, the DNA is TGTGCCAGCAGTTTCCTTAGCGGGAGGACAGATACGCAGTATTTT. It encodes CASSFLSGRTDTQYF.